The rows below give T cell receptor beta chains drawn from one sample of a study of post-analysis software for immune sequencing data. TCRdb recomputed calls from the PCR reads with MiXCR, one row per CDR3 protein. The sample lists some 260,000 distinct CDR3 sequences; 35% to 40% were seen once. Material for sequencing was blood. These receptors all come from a girl under 18 with multiple sclerosis. CDR3s include the opening cysteine and the closing phenylalanine or tryptophan. The D gene is left open where the match is weak.

>TRBV6-4|TRBD2
CASSETSGGADTQYF
>TRBV24-1|TRBD1
CATSDSDRGRTDTQYF
>TRBV15|NA
CATSRGKGYNQPQHF
>TRBV12-3/TRBV12-4|NA
CASSLSDAQYF
>TRBV5-1|NA
CASRAGTAETQYF
>TRBV7-3|NA
CASSPQPGISGDERFF
>TRBV12-3/TRBV12-4|TRBD1
CASSLFLLGGQAYEQYF
>TRBV7-9|TRBD1
CASSFGTGGPSTNEKLFF
>TRBV28|TRBD2
CASSIRLADHEQFF
>TRBV20-1|NA
CSARVLRANVDEQFF
>TRBV10-3|TRBD2
CAISEGAGGIDTQYF
>TRBV4-2|TRBD2
CASSQEGLAETQYF
>TRBV5-6|NA
CASSLNRERYGYTF
>TRBV24-1|TRBD1
CAISDPGTGYTGELFF
>TRBV10-3|TRBD2
CAISESRGASGAYNEQFF
>TRBV5-1|NA
CASSSTFGTQYF
>TRBV5-5|NA
CASSLAQGGFTEAFF
>TRBV12-3/TRBV12-4|NA
CASSPRTDTQYF
>TRBV20-1|NA
CSAREEPGDEQYF
>TRBV24-1|TRBD2
CATSDPELAGGTDTQYF
>TRBV20-1|TRBD2
CSARGGDYNEQFF
>TRBV19|TRBD2
CASSSITSVRDEQFF
>TRBV5-6|NA
CASSPRGTRNQPQHF
>TRBV5-1|NA
CASSLERLHTDTQYF
>TRBV5-1|TRBD1
CASSVTGGRYGYTF
>TRBV11-2|NA
CASSLDLRGSGGEKLFF
>TRBV7-8|NA
CASSTLYEQYF
>TRBV3-1|TRBD2
CASSQGRSGGLFNEQFF
>TRBV7-2|NA
CASSFRGSSSGANVLTF
>TRBV29-1|TRBD1
CSVVSRGGLGYTF
>TRBV12-3/TRBV12-4|NA
CASSLDRVGGYTF
>TRBV15|NA
CATSRDRATGTQYF
>TRBV2|TRBD2
CASRVGTSGTYEQYF
>TRBV6-1|TRBD1
CARRGRLMNTEAFF
>TRBV7-9|TRBD1
CASSSRNLQGTDTEAFF
>TRBV20-1|NA
CSRIGRTDYNEQFF
>TRBV28|NA
CASTLLAGYNEQSF
>TRBV20-1|TRBD1
CSAVRQGPNEQFF
>TRBV29-1|NA
CSVPGPNGETQYF
>TRBV6-6|TRBD1
CASSLLQGENIQYF
>TRBV29-1|TRBD2
CSVEARGEETQYF
>TRBV20-1|NA
CSATGGSETQYF
>TRBV28|NA
CACNSGVREAFF
>TRBV5-1|NA
CASSLATAGDTQYF
>TRBV5-6|TRBD2
CASSPRTSGGQETQYF
>TRBV20-1|NA
CSARETLTQYF
>TRBV6-1|NA
CASSEARGLPRDTEAFF
>TRBV9|TRBD1
CASSVVSTGVGNTIYF
>TRBV20-1|NA
CSARTLDRQDNEQFF
>TRBV15|NA
CATSRAGPGEAQYF
>TRBV9|TRBD1
CASSVGGGGNYGYTF
>TRBV12-3/TRBV12-4|TRBD2
CASSSGLAGGFYNEQFF
>TRBV20-1|NA
CSARVRRQDRETQYF
>TRBV20-1|TRBD2
CSARGETSGPHTEQYF
>TRBV7-9|TRBD1
CASSFPGTGDVTNEKLFF